The clone carrying this TCR beta chain was detected many times. Its antigen is currently unknown. These data are taken from a study of Graves' ophthalmopathy and Graves' hyperthyroidism. After removal of 3 bases from V and 7 bases from J, the junction contained 4 bases not matched to a gene. This CDR3 spans 15 amino acids. The germline V gene has CDR1 SGHTA and CDR2 FQGTGA. CAS ≥3, NOSPECS ≥4, moderate-to-severe activity and duration under 3 months marked donors with ophthalmopathy. From RNA, the CDR3 regions of TCR beta chains were amplified and sequenced. First-round RT-PCR used HTBI primers; second-round multiplex PCR followed. TCRdb re-derived calls from the multiplex PCR reads in MiXCR, one entry per CDR3 protein. The sample lists approximately 700,000 distinct CDR3 sequences, roughly 41% occurring once. Study-level results: With about 71% sensitivity and approximately 72% specificity, the model predicted ophthalmopathy progression.

The sequence was collected from an adult man with Graves' ophthalmopathy. The chain recombines TRBV7-3 with TRBJ1-6, with 9 positions matching TRBD1. The sequencing sample was made of peripheral blood. The CDR3 nucleotides read TGTGCCAGCAGCTTGGACAGGGGAGGCAATTCACCCCTCCACTTT. This gives the protein CASSLDRGGNSPLHF.